This T cell receptor beta chain was documented in a study of blood T cell repertoires in COVID-19. The wider study: From the United States, Italy and Spain came samples of acute and convalescent COVID-19.

The assay was immunoSEQ multiplex PCR, and TCRdb's table has in-frame clones only and misses some. The data hold 50,000 to 70,000 clones, with over 70% observed a single time. Per germline, CDR1 MNHEY and CDR2 SVGEGT. This CDR3 spans 14 amino acids. The V segment lost 5 bases and the J segment 2 bases; nucleotides outside the gene matches: 4. The V and J genes are TRBV6-2 or TRBV6-3 and TRBJ2-7; 9 bases align to TRBD1. This receptor was identified in a human donor in a cohort sampled during active COVID-19. The sample comprised peripheral blood. The CDR3: CASSRGTGTYEQYF. In DNA, the CDR3 is TGTGCCAGCAGTCGGGGGACAGGGACCTACGAGCAGTACTTC.